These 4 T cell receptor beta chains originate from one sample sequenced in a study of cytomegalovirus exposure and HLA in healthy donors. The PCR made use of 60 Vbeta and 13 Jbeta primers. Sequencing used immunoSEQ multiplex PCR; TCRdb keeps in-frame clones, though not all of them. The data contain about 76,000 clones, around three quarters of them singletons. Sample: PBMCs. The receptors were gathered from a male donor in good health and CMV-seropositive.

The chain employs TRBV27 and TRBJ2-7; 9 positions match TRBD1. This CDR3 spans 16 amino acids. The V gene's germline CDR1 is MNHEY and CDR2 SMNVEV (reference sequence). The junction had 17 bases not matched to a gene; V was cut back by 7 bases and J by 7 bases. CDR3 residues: CASNPRGGTGSREQYF. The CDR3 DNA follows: TGTGCCAGCAACCCTCGAGGGGGGACAGGGTCGAGGGAGCAGTACTTC.

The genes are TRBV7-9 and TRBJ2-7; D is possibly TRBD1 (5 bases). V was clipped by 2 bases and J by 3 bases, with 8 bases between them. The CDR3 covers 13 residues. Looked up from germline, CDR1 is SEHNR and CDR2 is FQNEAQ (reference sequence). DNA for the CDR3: TGTGCCAGCAGCTTACGGCAGGGCTACGAGCAGTACTTC. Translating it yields CASSLRQGYEQYF.

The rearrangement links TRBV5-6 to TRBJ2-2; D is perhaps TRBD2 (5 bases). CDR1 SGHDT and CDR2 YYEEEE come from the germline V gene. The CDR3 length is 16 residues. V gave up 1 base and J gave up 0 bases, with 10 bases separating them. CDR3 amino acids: CASSLYRTSNTGELFF. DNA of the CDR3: TGTGCCAGCAGCTTGTATCGGACTTCGAACACCGGGGAGCTGTTTTTT.

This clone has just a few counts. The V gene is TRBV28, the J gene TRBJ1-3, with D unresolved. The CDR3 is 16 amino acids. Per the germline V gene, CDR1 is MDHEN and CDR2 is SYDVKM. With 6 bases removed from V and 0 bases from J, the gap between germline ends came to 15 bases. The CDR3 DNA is TGTGCCAGCAGCCAGTATACGACTTTCTCTGGAAACACCATATATTTT. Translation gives CASSQYTTFSGNTIYF. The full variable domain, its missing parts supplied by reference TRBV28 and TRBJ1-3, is DVKVTQSSRYLVKRTGEKVFLECVQDMDHENMFWYRQDPGLGLRLIYFSYDVKMKEKGDIPEGYSVSREKKERFSLILESASTNQTSMYLCASSQYTTFSGNTIYFGEGSWLTVV.